This TCR beta chain comes out of a study of blood T cell repertoires in COVID-19. Study background: Samples representing acute and convalescent COVID-19 were sourced from the United States, Italy and Spain. T cells, B-cell-depleted T cells, or PBMCs supplied cDNA or gDNA.

In the authors' methods: From reference gene primer amplification, estimates of nucleated cell counts were derived. The assay was immunoSEQ multiplex PCR, and TCRdb's table has in-frame clones only and misses some. From that table come the V and J calls and clone size; the DNA was used to work out D and trimming. This sample yields approximately 120,000 clones, of which 70% to 90% are seen a single time; 1% to 1.4% belongs to the top ten. CDR1 and CDR2 (germline): KGHSH, LQKENI. The ends were cut back, 2 bases at V and 0 bases at J, with 13 bases in the middle. The CDR3 is made up of 16 amino acids. The sample holds one count of this clone.

The sequenced sample consisted of peripheral blood. The J gene is TRBJ1-2, the V gene TRBV18, with D perhaps TRBD1 (6 bases). This TCR was sampled from a human donor in a cohort sampled during active COVID-19. The CDR3 protein is CASSPGAQGTNYGYTF. The CDR3 bases are TGTGCCAGCTCACCAGGGGCGCAGGGGACTAACTATGGCTACACCTTC.